The 21 T cell receptor beta chains below come from one sample, sequenced in a study of CD8+CD57+ T cells in acquired aplastic anemia. The template used for profiling TCR beta VDJ and CDR3 was genomic DNA. One entry per CDR3 protein, called by TCRdb with MiXCR from the reads. The sample contains around 170,000 distinct CDR3 sequences, around 45% of which appear only once. Sequencing used sorted CD4+, CD8+, or CD8+CD57+ T cells (not recorded which) from PBMCs. The source is a human donor in good health.

The chain joins TRBV7-8 to TRBJ1-5; D might be TRBD1 (5 bases). The CDR3 has 15 residues. Germline V lookup: CDR1 SGHVS, CDR2 FQNEAQ. V lost 1 base, J lost 0 bases, and 7 bases lay in between. CDR3 in amino acids: CASSLVGDSNQPQHF. CDR3 DNA sequence: TGTGCCAGCAGCTTAGTAGGGGATAGCAATCAGCCCCAGCATTTT.

The rearrangement uses TRBV29-1 and TRBJ2-7; 14 nucleotides align to TRBD2. This CDR3 contains 13 residues. Germline values: CDR1 SQVTM, CDR2 ANQGSEA. The V segment lost 5 bases and the J segment 9 bases; nucleotides outside the gene matches: 6. The CDR3 loop reads CSVRLAGGPVQYF. The CDR3 DNA is TGCAGCGTTCGACTAGCGGGAGGGCCAGTGCAGTACTTC.

In DNA, the CDR3 is TGTGCCAGCAGACCCGCCCTAGCGGATACGCAGTATTTT. It yields the protein CASRPALADTQYF. V and J are TRBV12-3 or TRBV12-4 and TRBJ2-3, with D possibly TRBD2 on 6 matching bases. V lost 6 bases and J 6 bases, leaving 13 bases between the germline ends. The CDR3 totals 13 residues.

The gene calls are TRBV19 and TRBJ1-1; tentative D call: TRBD1 (5 bases). The CDR3 extends over 15 amino acids. V lost 3 bases and J lost 5, with 16 bases in between. The germline gives CDR1 LNHDA, CDR2 SQIVND (reference sequence). For the CDR3, the DNA is TGTGCCAGTAGTATGGGTGGTGAGGGGCATACTGAAGCTTTCTTT. Its translation: CASSMGGEGHTEAFF.

This clonotype came up once. The chain uses TRBV5-4 and TRBJ1-2; perhaps TRBD1 as D (6 bases). Germline V gene data show CDR1 as SGHNT and CDR2 as YYREEE (reference sequence). V was clipped by 5 bases and J by 4 bases, with 9 bases between them. This CDR3 is 12 amino acids long. The CDR3 reads CASRKDSYGYTF. The CDR3, as DNA: TGTGCCAGCAGGAAGGACAGCTATGGCTACACCTTC.

As for this clonotype: It may be a read error: a sequence one base away is much more abundant. V and J are TRBV7-3 and TRBJ2-3; D is possibly TRBD1 or TRBD2 (5 bases each). The germline CDR1 and CDR2 sequences are SGHTA and FQGTGA. Trimming pared 5 bases from V and 12 bases from J, leaving 18 bases between. This CDR3 is built from 13 residues. The CDR3 DNA follows: TGTGCCAGCAGCCCTAACCGAGGGGTACCTCAGTATTTT. Protein product: CASSPNRGVPQYF.

This clonotype was recorded many times. The chain carries TRBV6-1 and TRBJ1-6; D is possibly TRBD1 (5 bases). The CDR3 sequence is 15 residues long. V was pared by 6 bases and J by 9 bases, with 18 bases between. CDR1 MNHNS and CDR2 SASEGT come from the germline V gene. CDR3 sequence: CASRTPGGGGSPLHF. For the CDR3, the DNA is TGTGCCAGCAGAACCCCGGGGGGGGGTGGTTCACCCCTCCACTTT.

The chain employs TRBV20-1 and TRBJ2-3; D is unclear. Trimming left V 3 bases short and J 6 bases short, with 13 bases between. Germline lookup yields CDR1 DFQATT and CDR2 SNEGSKA (reference sequence). The CDR3 sequence is 13 residues long. CDR3 DNA sequence: TGCAGTGCTAGCACCCCCGCTGAGGATACGCAGTATTTT. Amino acids: CSASTPAEDTQYF.

This clonotype appeared many times. The chain carries TRBV19 and TRBJ2-3; D unresolved. CDR1 is LNHDA, CDR2 SQIVND, per germline (reference sequence). Deletions cut 1 base from V and 11 bases from J, with 13 bases between. The CDR3 runs 13 residues. The DNA of the CDR3 is TGTGCCAGTAGTATAGTGTCACTAAACCAGCAGTATTTT. It translates to CASSIVSLNQQYF.

This chain links TRBV7-9 with TRBJ2-4; D gene uncertain. This CDR3 has 12 amino acids. Germline V gene data show CDR1 as SEHNR and CDR2 as FQNEAQ (reference sequence). V lost 5 bases to trimming and J lost 7 bases, with 9 bases between them. CDR3 sequence: CASSPLGNIQYF. CDR3 nucleotide sequence: TGTGCCAGCAGCCCACTGGGGAACATTCAGTACTTC.

This rearrangement joins TRBV20-1 to TRBJ1-5, with 9 bases identical to TRBD1. Germline assignment: CDR1 DFQATT and CDR2 SNEGSKA (reference sequence). The CDR3 contains 15 residues. V shed 6 bases and J 2 bases; nucleotides not matched to a gene: 8. CDR3 sequence reads: CSAQTGGGGNQPQHF. CDR3 sequence (DNA): TGCAGTGCCCAGACAGGGGGTGGTGGCAATCAGCCCCAGCATTTT.

This clonotype was recorded many times. This rearrangement joins TRBV12-3 or TRBV12-4 to TRBJ1-2; D uncertain. Trimming pared 2 bases from V and 0 bases from J, leaving 19 bases between. The CDR3 is 18 amino acids. The CDR3 here is CASSLLVPNDGANYGYTF. DNA for the CDR3: TGTGCCAGCAGTTTATTGGTCCCGAATGACGGAGCTAACTATGGCTACACCTTC.

This clonotype was seen ten or more times. V is TRBV7-2 and J is TRBJ1-2; D gene uncertain. The CDR3 loop spans 12 amino acids. From germline, CDR1 is SGHTA and CDR2 FQGNSA. Trimming removed 5 bases at V and 8 bases at J, with 12 bases between. Written as DNA, the CDR3 is TGTGCCAGCAGCAGCGAGGGATGGGGCTACACCTTC. This encodes CASSSEGWGYTF.

This clonotype was recorded a few times. This CDR3 is CSASYLSEQYF. The DNA of the CDR3 is TGCAGTGCTAGTTACCTGAGTGAGCAGTACTTC. This rearrangement joins TRBV20-1 to TRBJ2-7; D is ambiguous. V gave up 3 bases and J gave up 7 bases, with 10 bases separating them. CDR1 DFQATT and CDR2 SNEGSKA come from the germline V gene (reference sequence). This CDR3 region has 11 residues.

Only a few counts were recorded for this clonotype. The J gene is TRBJ1-6, the V gene TRBV7-9; weak D call: TRBD1 (6 bases). Between the trimmed V and J ends, which lost 6 bases and 5 bases, there was a span of 11 bases. CDR1 is SEHNR and CDR2 is FQNEAQ in the germline V gene (reference sequence). The CDR3 is 14 residues long. CDR3 nucleotides: TGTGCCAGCAGTTTTGGACAGAATAATTCACCCCTCCACTTT. It translates to CASSFGQNNSPLHF.

This rearrangement joins TRBV24-1 to TRBJ2-3; the D gene is possibly TRBD1 (5 bases). CDR3 length: 15 residues. The V gene's germline CDR1 is KGHDR and CDR2 SFDVKD. V was clipped by 5 bases and J by 4 bases, with 15 bases between them. The CDR3, as DNA: TGTGCCACCAGTGTTGGGCAGGGAAGTGCAGATACGCAGTATTTT. Its protein product is CATSVGQGSADTQYF.

The chain recombines TRBV10-3 with TRBJ1-2; 9 nucleotides match TRBD1. The germline V gene encodes CDR1 ENHRY and CDR2 SYGVKD. The CDR3 consists of 16 residues. With V trimmed by 2 bases and J by 4 bases, 8 bases remained unmatched. The DNA for the CDR3 is TGTGCCATCAGTGAGAATACAGGGGGCGTCGGCTATGGCTACACCTTC. It is translated as CAISENTGGVGYGYTF.

The rearrangement joins TRBV19 to TRBJ2-7, with a tentative D call TRBD1 (6 bases). V was clipped by 6 bases and J by 5 bases, with 8 bases between them. This CDR3 region has 11 residues. Per the germline V gene, CDR1 is LNHDA and CDR2 is SQIVND (reference sequence). This chain's CDR3 is CASRYRDEQYF. CDR3 DNA: TGTGCCAGTAGGTACAGGGACGAGCAGTACTTC.

This clonotype was recorded once. J is TRBJ1-6 and V is TRBV24-1, with D perhaps matching TRBD1 (6 bases). V gave up 0 bases and J gave up 0 bases, with 8 bases separating them. CDR3 length equals 17 residues. Germline values: CDR1 KGHDR, CDR2 SFDVKD. CDR3 amino acids: CATSDLDRSSYNSPLHF. CDR3 DNA: TGTGCCACCAGTGATTTGGACAGGAGCTCCTATAATTCACCCCTCCACTTT.

About this clonotype: One junction end does not reproduce the germline sequence, and a read error may be involved. The chain combines TRBV25-1 with TRBJ2-3; D is undetermined. Germline V gene sequence: CDR1 MGHDK, CDR2 SYGVNS. CDR3 length equals 15 residues. CDR3 in DNA: TGTGCCATCAGTGAGTCCGCCAACCCTTACGACCGGCAGTATTTT. Its translation: CAISESANPYDRQYF.

The chain couples TRBV20-1 to TRBJ2-7, with 7 bases aligning to TRBD1. The CDR3 contains 14 residues. The germline V gene has CDR1 DFQATT and CDR2 SNEGSKA (reference sequence). V shed 6 bases, J shed 1 base, and the junction held 9 bases outside the gene matches. CDR3 DNA: TGCAGTGCCCTTCCCCCGGGACAGTCCTACGAGCAGTACTTC. It specifies CSALPPGQSYEQYF.